The sample holds one count of the clone carrying this TCR beta chain. The antigen is undetermined. Data came from immunoSEQ multiplex PCR; TCRdb stores just in-frame clones and leaves some out. The sample contains some 9,000 clones, 80% to 90% of which appear only once. The sample is drawn from a study of immune evolution from preneoplasia to lung adenocarcinoma. Broader study findings: Later-stage lesions seemingly showed higher T cell density and diversity than normal lung.

With 0 bases clipped from V and 5 bases from J, the junction kept 17 bases outside the gene matches. CDR1 WNHNN and CDR2 SYGVQD come from the germline V gene (reference sequence). CDR3 length equals 20 residues. This TCR derives from a person in their 70s with lung adenocarcinoma. Sample: FFPE lung adenocarcinoma in situ tissue. The chain employs TRBV10-1 and TRBJ1-5; 9 bases match TRBD1. The CDR3 DNA is TGCGCCAGCAGTGAGTCCCCGGGACAGGGCCCCACCTATGGCCATCAGCCCCAGCATTTT. As protein: CASSESPGQGPTYGHQPQHF.